One sample yielded the 26 T cell receptor beta chains listed below, sequenced in a study of cytomegalovirus exposure and HLA in healthy donors. The PCR made use of 60 Vbeta and 13 Jbeta primers. Clones were sequenced by immunoSEQ multiplex PCR, and TCRdb holds only the in-frame ones, with some missing. The data hold 100,000 to 150,000 clones, with about 68% observed a single time. The sample comprised PBMCs. The receptor set was obtained from a man between 40 and 49 years old in good health and CMV-seropositive.

V gene TRBV13 combines with J gene TRBJ1-2, with 7 bases that match TRBD1. V shed 3 bases and J 8 bases; nucleotides not matched to a gene: 9. This CDR3 spans 14 amino acids. Per the germline V gene, CDR1 is PRHDT and CDR2 is FYEKMQ (reference sequence). Here the CDR3 DNA reads TGTGCCAGCAGCTTCGCTTCCGACAGGGACGGCTACACCTTC. This codes for CASSFASDRDGYTF.

The V and J genes are TRBV4-1 and TRBJ2-2; 9 nucleotides match TRBD1. The CDR3 is made up of 16 amino acids. V was pared by 6 bases and J by 5 bases, with 10 bases of the junction left unmatched. Per the germline V gene, CDR1 is MGHRA and CDR2 is YSYEKL. The CDR3 protein is CASSLTGGGLTGELFF. CDR3 sequence (DNA): TGCGCCAGCAGTCTCACAGGGGGCGGGTTGACCGGGGAGCTGTTTTTT.

The chain carries TRBV6-1 and TRBJ1-3, with no clear D. CDR1 is MNHNS and CDR2 is SASEGT in the germline V gene. CDR3 size: 17 residues. V lost 0 bases to trimming and J lost 0 bases, with 12 bases between them. CDR3 bases: TGTGCCAGCAGTGAAGCCCTCGGACTACTCTCTGGAAACACCATATATTTT. Its protein is CASSEALGLLSGNTIYF.

The chain carries TRBV2 and TRBJ2-1, with 10 bases matching TRBD2. The CDR3 length is 17 residues. The germline V gene has CDR1 SNHLY and CDR2 FYNNEI. V dropped 6 bases and J dropped 0; count of bases not matched to a gene: 8. The CDR3 sequence is CASRELAGLSSYNEQFF. CDR3 DNA: TGTGCCAGCAGGGAACTAGCGGGGTTAAGCTCCTACAATGAGCAGTTCTTC.

The chain has TRBV9 and TRBJ2-7, with D maybe TRBD2 (5 bases). The CDR3 runs 15 residues. Germline values: CDR1 SGDLS, CDR2 YYNGEE. V shed 0 bases and J shed 2 bases, with 12 bases lying between them. CDR3 DNA sequence: TGTGCCAGCAGCGTAGAACCGGGATCTCCCTACGAGCAGTACTTC. It codes for CASSVEPGSPYEQYF.

This sequence joins TRBV28 and TRBJ2-2; TRBD2 aligns across 8 bases. The CDR3 covers 15 residues. Germline loops: CDR1 MDHEN, CDR2 SYDVKM. With V trimmed by 5 bases and J by 1 base, 3 bases remained unmatched. CDR3 region: CASSQAGENTGELFF. The CDR3, as DNA: TGTGCCAGCAGTCAAGCGGGAGAGAACACCGGGGAGCTGTTTTTT.

There are a few counts of this clone. The rearrangement joins TRBV6-1 to TRBJ1-6, with 7 positions matching TRBD1. The germline CDR1 and CDR2 sequences are MNHNS and SASEGT. V gave up 10 bases and J gave up 4 bases; unmatched junction bases: 10. The CDR3 covers 15 residues. CDR3 region: CATLPPGQYNSPLHF. Here the CDR3 DNA reads TGTGCCACACTACCCCCGGGACAGTATAATTCACCCCTCCACTTT.

The V and J genes are TRBV7-2 and TRBJ2-4, with 9 bases lining up with TRBD1. The CDR3 sequence is 15 residues long. The ends lost 5 bases at V and 8 bases at J; junction bases unmatched: 10. Germline V gene sequence: CDR1 SGHTA, CDR2 FQGNSA. The CDR3 loop reads CASSPRDRVFDIQYF. CDR3 in DNA: TGTGCCAGCAGCCCACGGGACAGGGTGTTCGACATTCAGTACTTC.

The gene calls are TRBV5-1 and TRBJ1-2, with 8 bases aligning to TRBD1. Looked up from germline, CDR1 is SGHRS and CDR2 is YFSETQ. The CDR3 sequence is 14 residues long. After removal of 4 bases from V and 8 bases from J, the junction contained 10 bases not matched to a gene. The CDR3 here is CASSPVQGASGYTF. The CDR3 DNA follows: TGCGCCAGCAGCCCGGTTCAGGGGGCGTCGGGCTACACCTTC.

The gene calls are TRBV4-1 and TRBJ2-7; D uncertain. Germline V CDR1 and CDR2: MGHRA, YSYEKL. This CDR3 comprises 13 residues. The V and J ends lost 4 bases and 6 bases respectively, with 13 bases between them. CDR3 in DNA: TGCGCCAGCAGCCTTCAAACGGGTGGCGAGCAGTACTTC. It codes for CASSLQTGGEQYF.

The chain has TRBV4-2 and TRBJ1-2, with D hard to call. CDR3 length: 12 residues. Per germline, CDR1 LGHNA and CDR2 YNFKEQ. Trimming removed 0 bases from V and 4 bases from J, with 3 bases in between. The CDR3 sequence is CASSQDGYGYTF. The CDR3 nucleotides read TGTGCCAGCAGCCAAGACGGCTATGGCTACACCTTC.

The V gene is TRBV9, the J gene TRBJ2-7; 10 bases are a match to TRBD2. The CDR3 runs 14 residues. The V segment lost 3 bases and the J segment 3 bases; nucleotides outside the gene matches: 3. Germline V gives CDR1 SGDLS, CDR2 YYNGEE. The CDR3 loop reads CASSAGLANYEQYF. The CDR3 DNA reads as TGTGCCAGCAGCGCGGGACTAGCGAACTACGAGCAGTACTTC.

The chain links TRBV30 to TRBJ1-6; a weak D match, TRBD1 (5 bases). CDR1 is GTSNPN and CDR2 is SVGIG in the germline V gene (reference sequence). The CDR3 length is 16 residues. The germline V and J ends were trimmed by 8 bases and 6 bases, with 23 bases remaining between them. CDR3 sequence reads: CAGAPLISGFNSPLHF. The CDR3 DNA reads as TGTGCCGGCGCCCCCCTGATATCAGGGTTTAATTCACCCCTCCACTTT.

The chain links TRBV11-3 to TRBJ1-1; D not resolved. Per the germline V gene, CDR1 is SGHNT and CDR2 is YENEEA. Trimming took off 0 bases at V and 1 base at J, with 6 bases between the two ends. There are 14 residues in the CDR3. The CDR3 coding sequence is TGTGCCAGCAGCTTAGACGGCGGGAACACTGAAGCTTTCTTT. As protein: CASSLDGGNTEAFF.

The chain employs TRBV5-1 and TRBJ2-2; 8 nucleotides line up with TRBD2. Trimming removed 4 bases from V and 2 bases from J; junction bases left unmatched: 4. The CDR3 is made up of 15 amino acids. CDR1 is SGHRS and CDR2 is YFSETQ in the germline V gene. The CDR3 protein is CASSVTSGNTGELFF. DNA of the CDR3: TGCGCCAGCAGCGTAACTAGCGGTAACACCGGGGAGCTGTTTTTT.

The V call is TRBV15, the J call TRBJ1-4, with D perhaps matching TRBD1 (5 bases). The CDR3 extends over 17 amino acids. CDR1 is LNHNV, CDR2 YYDKDF, per germline (reference sequence). Trimming left V 5 bases short and J 7 bases short, with 23 bases between. The chain's CDR3 is CATSGPSGVNRGEKLFF. CDR3 bases: TGTGCCACCAGCGGGCCCTCAGGCGTGAATAGGGGTGAAAAACTGTTTTTT.

DNA for the CDR3: TGCGCCAGCAGCCAAGAACCAGCGCTACTCTCCTACGAGCAGTACTTC. It translates to CASSQEPALLSYEQYF. This rearrangement joins TRBV4-1 to TRBJ2-7; unclear D gene. Trimming stripped 0 bases from V and 0 bases from J, with 12 bases between. Germline V gives CDR1 MGHRA, CDR2 YSYEKL. This CDR3 region has 16 residues.

The chain links TRBV7-2 to TRBJ2-2, with 8 bases lining up with TRBD2. Losses at the gene ends were 5 bases for V and 0 bases for J; bases not matched to a gene: 11. Germline loops: CDR1 SGHTA, CDR2 FQGNSA. The CDR3 extends over 18 amino acids. The CDR3 sequence is CASSTYLAGKANTGELFF. Here the CDR3 DNA reads TGTGCCAGCAGCACCTACCTAGCGGGTAAAGCGAACACCGGGGAGCTGTTTTTT.

The rearrangement links TRBV5-1 to TRBJ1-6, with 9 bases identical to TRBD1. The CDR3 covers 15 residues. Germline lookup yields CDR1 SGHRS and CDR2 YFSETQ. V dropped 4 bases and J dropped 5; count of bases not matched to a gene: 4. The CDR3 DNA is TGCGCCAGCAGCCCTAGGACAGGGGATAATTCACCCCTCCACTTT. Amino acid sequence: CASSPRTGDNSPLHF.

The genes are TRBV14 and TRBJ1-2; D perhaps matches TRBD1 (6 bases). V lost 4 bases and J 2 bases, leaving 8 bases between the germline ends. Looked up from germline, CDR1 is SGHDN and CDR2 is FVKESK. The CDR3 totals 13 residues. The CDR3 bases are TGTGCCAGCAGCCCCGGGACAAACTATGGCTACACCTTC. The encoded protein is CASSPGTNYGYTF.

This chain joins TRBV27 and TRBJ2-3, with D hard to call. The CDR3 has 13 residues. Germline V gives CDR1 MNHEY, CDR2 SMNVEV (reference sequence). Trimming removed 10 bases at V and 2 bases at J, with 13 bases between. The CDR3, as DNA: TGTGCCACCACTGACTCGACCACAGATACGCAGTATTTT. It codes for CATTDSTTDTQYF.

The genes are TRBV9 and TRBJ2-1; 12 bases line up with TRBD2. Trimming removed 4 bases from V and 2 bases from J; junction bases left unmatched: 7. The CDR3 runs to 17 residues. CDR1 and CDR2 from the germline V gene are SGDLS and YYNGEE. The CDR3 is CASSPGTSGLTYNEQFF. CDR3 nucleotide sequence: TGTGCCAGCAGCCCCGGGACTAGCGGGCTTACCTACAATGAGCAGTTCTTC.

In DNA, the CDR3 is TGTGCCAGCAATCGGGAGACCACCTACGAGCAGTACTTC. Translated: CASNRETTYEQYF. V and J are TRBV2 and TRBJ2-7; TRBD2 is a possible D gene (6 bases). This CDR3 region has 13 residues. Germline V CDR1 and CDR2: SNHLY, FYNNEI. V lost 7 bases, J lost 2 bases, and 12 bases lay in between. The variable domain in full, completed from reference TRBV2 and TRBJ2-7, reads EPEVTQTPSHQVTQMGQEVILRCVPISNHLYFYWYRQILGQKVEFLVSFYNNEISEKSEIFDDQFSVERPDGSNFTLKIRSTKLEDSAMYFCASNRETTYEQYFGPGTRLTVT.

The sample holds a few counts of this clone. The J gene is TRBJ2-1, the V gene TRBV6-4, with D possibly being TRBD1 (5 bases). V shed 6 bases and J shed 3 bases, with 18 bases lying between them. The germline gives CDR1 MRHNA, CDR2 SNTAGT. The CDR3 spans 16 residues. The DNA for the CDR3 is TGTGCCAGCAGCCATGAACAGGATACAAACTACAATGAGCAGTTCTTC. Translated, it gives CASSHEQDTNYNEQFF.

This clone was seen more than once but under ten times. The V and J genes are TRBV6-1 and TRBJ1-1, with no clear D. CDR1 is MNHNS, CDR2 SASEGT, per germline. The CDR3 consists of 13 residues. The V gene lost 6 bases and the J gene lost 1 base, with 9 bases spanning the gap. CDR3 loop: CASRFDKNTEAFF. CDR3 nucleotides: TGTGCCAGCAGATTCGACAAGAACACTGAAGCTTTCTTT.

This chain's CDR3 is CSVGGGRTYEQYF. In DNA form, the CDR3 reads TGCAGCGTAGGTGGCGGCAGAACCTACGAGCAGTACTTC. The rearrangement joins TRBV29-1 to TRBJ2-7; the D is unclear. V lost 6 bases and J 2 bases, leaving 14 bases between the germline ends. Germline V gene sequence: CDR1 SQVTM, CDR2 ANQGSEA. The CDR3 totals 13 residues.